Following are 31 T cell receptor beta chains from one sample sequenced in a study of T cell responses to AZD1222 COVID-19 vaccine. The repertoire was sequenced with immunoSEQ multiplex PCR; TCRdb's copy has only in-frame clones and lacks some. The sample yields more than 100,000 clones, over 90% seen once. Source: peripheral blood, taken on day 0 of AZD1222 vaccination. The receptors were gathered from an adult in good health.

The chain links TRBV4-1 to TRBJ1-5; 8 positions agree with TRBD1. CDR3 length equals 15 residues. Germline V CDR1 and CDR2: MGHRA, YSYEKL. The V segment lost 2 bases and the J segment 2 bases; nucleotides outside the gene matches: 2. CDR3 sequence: CASSQTGGGNQPQHF. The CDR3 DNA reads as TGCGCCAGCAGCCAAACAGGGGGTGGCAATCAGCCCCAGCATTTT.

CDR3 region: CASRLSGRQVEQYF. The CDR3 DNA reads as TGTGCCAGCAGACTTAGCGGGAGACAGGTCGAGCAGTACTTC. The V and J genes are TRBV28 and TRBJ2-7, with TRBD2 matching 9 bases. CDR3 length: 14 amino acids. CDR1 MDHEN and CDR2 SYDVKM come from the germline V gene. Trimming at V came to 6 bases and at J to 6 bases, leaving 9 bases not matched to a gene.

In nucleotides, the CDR3 is TGTGCCAGCAGCTTAGGTCGGCAGGGTCCGGGACACTTT. It encodes CASSLGRQGPGHF. This chain uses TRBV7-2 with TRBJ1-6; possible D gene TRBD1, 5 bases. V was cut by 1 base and J by 19 bases, with 17 bases left in between. The CDR3 sequence is 13 residues long. Germline V gene lookup returns CDR1 SGHTA and CDR2 FQGNSA.

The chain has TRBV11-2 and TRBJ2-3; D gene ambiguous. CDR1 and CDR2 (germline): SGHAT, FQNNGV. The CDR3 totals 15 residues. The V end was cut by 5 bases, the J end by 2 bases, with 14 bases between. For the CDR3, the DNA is TGTGCCAGCAGCGACAACCCCCCGGTCACAGATACGCAGTATTTT. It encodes CASSDNPPVTDTQYF. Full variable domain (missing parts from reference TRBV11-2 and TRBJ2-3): EAGVAQSPRYKIIEKRQSVAFWCNPISGHATLYWYQQILGQGPKLLIQFQNNGVVDDSQLPKDRFSAERLKGVDSTLKIQPAKLEDSAVYLCASSDNPPVTDTQYFGPGTRLTVL.

CDR3 in DNA: TGCACCAGCAGCCAAGATCGGCCTAGCGGGAGGATCCCTTACAATGAGCAGTTCTTC. It codes for CTSSQDRPSGRIPYNEQFF. V gene TRBV1 combines with J gene TRBJ2-1; the D call of TRBD2 is as the table states it, not checked on the DNA. TRBV1 is noted as a pseudogene. The CDR3 is made up of 19 amino acids.

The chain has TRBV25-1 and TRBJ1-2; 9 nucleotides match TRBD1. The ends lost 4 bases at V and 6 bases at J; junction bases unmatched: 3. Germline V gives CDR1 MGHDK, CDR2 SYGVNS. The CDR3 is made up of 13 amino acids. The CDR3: CASSGRDRDGYTF. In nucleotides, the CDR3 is TGTGCCAGCAGTGGCCGGGACAGGGATGGCTACACCTTC.

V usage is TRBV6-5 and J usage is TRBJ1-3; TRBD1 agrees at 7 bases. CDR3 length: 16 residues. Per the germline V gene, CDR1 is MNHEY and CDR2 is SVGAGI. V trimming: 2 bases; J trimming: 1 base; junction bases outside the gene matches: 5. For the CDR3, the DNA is TGTGCCAGCAGTTACGGGACAGAGATTTCTGGAAACACCATATATTTT. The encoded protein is CASSYGTEISGNTIYF.

CDR3 sequence reads: CASNREYRTEAFF. The CDR3 DNA reads as TGTGCCAGCAACAGAGAGTATCGCACTGAAGCTTTCTTT. The chain links TRBV6-5 to TRBJ1-1; D uncertain. CDR1 is MNHEY and CDR2 is SVGAGI in the germline V gene. Trimming took off 7 bases at V and 4 bases at J, with 13 bases between the two ends. This CDR3 has 13 amino acids.

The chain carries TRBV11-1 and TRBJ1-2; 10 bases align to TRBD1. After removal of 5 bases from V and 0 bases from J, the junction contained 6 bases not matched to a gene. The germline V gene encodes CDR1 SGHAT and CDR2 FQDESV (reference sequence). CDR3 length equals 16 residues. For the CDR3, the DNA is TGTGCCAGCAGCCCAGGGACAGGGGAAGCTAACTATGGCTACACCTTC. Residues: CASSPGTGEANYGYTF.

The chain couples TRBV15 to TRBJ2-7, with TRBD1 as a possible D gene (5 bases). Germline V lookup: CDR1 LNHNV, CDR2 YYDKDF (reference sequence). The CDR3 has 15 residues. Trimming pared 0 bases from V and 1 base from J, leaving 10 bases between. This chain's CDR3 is CATSRDRPGSYEQYF. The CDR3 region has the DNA TGTGCCACCAGCAGAGATCGCCCAGGGTCCTACGAGCAGTACTTC.

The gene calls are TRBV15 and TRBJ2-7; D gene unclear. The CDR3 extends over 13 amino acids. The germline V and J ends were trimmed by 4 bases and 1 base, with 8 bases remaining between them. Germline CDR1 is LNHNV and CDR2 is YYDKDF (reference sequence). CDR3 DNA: TGTGCCACCAGCACTACAGAATCCTACGAGCAGTACTTC. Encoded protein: CATSTTESYEQYF.

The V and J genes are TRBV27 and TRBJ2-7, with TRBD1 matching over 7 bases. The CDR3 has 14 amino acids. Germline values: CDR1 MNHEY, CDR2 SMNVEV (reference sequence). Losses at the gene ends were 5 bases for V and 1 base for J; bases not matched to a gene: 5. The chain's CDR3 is CASSARDSSYEQYF. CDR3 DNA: TGTGCCAGCAGTGCTAGGGACAGTTCCTACGAGCAGTACTTC.

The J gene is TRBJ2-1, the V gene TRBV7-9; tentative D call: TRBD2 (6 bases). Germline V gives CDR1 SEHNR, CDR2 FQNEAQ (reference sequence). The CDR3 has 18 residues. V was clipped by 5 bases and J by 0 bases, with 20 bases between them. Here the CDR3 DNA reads TGTGCCAGCAGCCCCATGGGCTGGGACTTGAGCTCCTACAATGAGCAGTTCTTC. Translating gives CASSPMGWDLSSYNEQFF.

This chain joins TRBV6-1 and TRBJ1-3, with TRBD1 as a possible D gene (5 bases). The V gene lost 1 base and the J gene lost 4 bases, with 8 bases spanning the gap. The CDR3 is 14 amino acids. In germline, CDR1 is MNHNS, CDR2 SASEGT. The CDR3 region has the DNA TGTGCCAGCAGTGAAGGTTGGGGGGGAAACACCATATATTTT. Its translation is CASSEGWGGNTIYF.

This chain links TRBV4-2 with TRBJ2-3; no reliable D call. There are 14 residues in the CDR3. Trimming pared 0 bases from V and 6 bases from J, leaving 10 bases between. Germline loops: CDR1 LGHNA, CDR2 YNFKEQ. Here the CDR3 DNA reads TGTGCCAGCAGCCAAGAGCAGGCCCACGATACGCAGTATTTT. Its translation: CASSQEQAHDTQYF.

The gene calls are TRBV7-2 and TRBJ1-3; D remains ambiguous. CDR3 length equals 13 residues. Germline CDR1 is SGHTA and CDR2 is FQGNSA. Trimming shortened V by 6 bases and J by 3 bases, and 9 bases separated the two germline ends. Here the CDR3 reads CASRRPGGNTIYF. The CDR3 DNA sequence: TGTGCCAGCAGAAGACCCGGTGGAAACACCATATATTTT. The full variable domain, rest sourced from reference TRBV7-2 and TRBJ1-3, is GAGVSQSPSNKVTEKGKDVELRCDPISGHTALYWYRQSLGQGLEFLIYFQGNSAPDKSGLPSDRFSAERTGGSVSTLTIQRTQQEDSAVYLCASRRPGGNTIYFGEGSWLTVV.

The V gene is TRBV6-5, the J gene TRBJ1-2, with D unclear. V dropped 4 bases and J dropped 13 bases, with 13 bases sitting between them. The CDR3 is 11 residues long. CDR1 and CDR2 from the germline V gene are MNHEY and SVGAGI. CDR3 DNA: TGTGCCAGCAGTTCTGGGTGGATGGCCACCTTC. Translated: CASSSGWMATF.

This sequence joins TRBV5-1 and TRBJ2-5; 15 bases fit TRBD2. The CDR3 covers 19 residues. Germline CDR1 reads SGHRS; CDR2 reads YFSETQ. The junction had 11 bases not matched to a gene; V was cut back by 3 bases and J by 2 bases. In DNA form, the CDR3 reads TGCGCCAGCAGCTCGGGACTAGCGGGGGGAGGAGTCGGGCAAGAGACCCAGTACTTC. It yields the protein CASSSGLAGGGVGQETQYF.

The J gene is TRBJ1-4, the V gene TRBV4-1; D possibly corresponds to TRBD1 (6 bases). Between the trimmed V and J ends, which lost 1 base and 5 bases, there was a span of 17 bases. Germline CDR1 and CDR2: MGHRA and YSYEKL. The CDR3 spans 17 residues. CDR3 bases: TGCGCCAGCAGCCAAGTAATGGGGGCTCTCGTGAATGAAAAACTGTTTTTT. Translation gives CASSQVMGALVNEKLFF.

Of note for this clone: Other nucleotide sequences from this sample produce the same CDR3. CDR3: CASSFQANQPQHF. The CDR3 DNA reads as TGTGCCAGCAGCTTCCAGGCGAATCAGCCCCAGCATTTT. This chain links TRBV5-5 with TRBJ1-5; D is ambiguous. CDR3 length equals 13 residues. Trimming pared 2 bases from V and 4 bases from J, leaving 7 bases between. Germline CDR1 reads SGHKS; CDR2 reads YYEKEE (reference sequence).

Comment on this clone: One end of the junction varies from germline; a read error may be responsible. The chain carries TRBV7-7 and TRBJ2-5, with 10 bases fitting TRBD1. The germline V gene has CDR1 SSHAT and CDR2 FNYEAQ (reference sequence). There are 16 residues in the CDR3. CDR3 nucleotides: TGTGCTAGCAGCGCCGGGACAGGGGCGTCCCGGGGGACCCAGTACTTC. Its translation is CASSAGTGASRGTQYF.

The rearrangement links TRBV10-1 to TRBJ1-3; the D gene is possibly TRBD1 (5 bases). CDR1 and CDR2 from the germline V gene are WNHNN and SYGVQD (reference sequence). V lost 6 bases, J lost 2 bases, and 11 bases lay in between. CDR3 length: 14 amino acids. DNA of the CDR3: TGCGCCAGCAGCCGCGACAGAACTGGAAACACCATATATTTT. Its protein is CASSRDRTGNTIYF.

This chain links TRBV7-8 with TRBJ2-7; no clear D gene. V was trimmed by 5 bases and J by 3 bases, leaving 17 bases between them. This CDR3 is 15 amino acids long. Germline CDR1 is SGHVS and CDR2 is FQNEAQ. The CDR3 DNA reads TGTGCCAGCAGCCCTGATCGGCTACCCCACTACGAGCAGTACTTC. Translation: CASSPDRLPHYEQYF.

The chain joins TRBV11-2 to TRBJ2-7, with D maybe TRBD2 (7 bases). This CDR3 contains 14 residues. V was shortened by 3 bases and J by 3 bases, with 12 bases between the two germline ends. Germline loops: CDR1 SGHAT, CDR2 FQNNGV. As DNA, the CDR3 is TGTGCCAGCAGCTTGGGGGCGGGGGTCTACGAGCAGTACTTC. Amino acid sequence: CASSLGAGVYEQYF.

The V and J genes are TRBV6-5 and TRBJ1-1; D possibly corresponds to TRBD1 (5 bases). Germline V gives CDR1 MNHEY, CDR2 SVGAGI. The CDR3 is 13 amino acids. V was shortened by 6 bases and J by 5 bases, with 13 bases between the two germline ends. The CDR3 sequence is CASSQGVGTEAFF. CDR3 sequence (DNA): TGTGCCAGCAGCCAAGGGGTAGGAACTGAAGCTTTCTTT.

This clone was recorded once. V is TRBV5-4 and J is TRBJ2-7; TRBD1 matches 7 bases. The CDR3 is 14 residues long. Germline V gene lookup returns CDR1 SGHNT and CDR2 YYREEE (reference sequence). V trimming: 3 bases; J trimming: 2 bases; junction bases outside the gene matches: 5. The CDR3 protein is CASSSVDRPYEQYF. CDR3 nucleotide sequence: TGTGCCAGCAGCTCCGTGGACAGGCCCTACGAGCAGTACTTC.

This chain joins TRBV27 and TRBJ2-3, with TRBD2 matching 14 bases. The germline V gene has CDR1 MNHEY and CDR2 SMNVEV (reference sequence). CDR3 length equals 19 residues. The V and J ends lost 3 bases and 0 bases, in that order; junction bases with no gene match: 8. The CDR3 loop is CASSFKGTSGSGSTDTQYF. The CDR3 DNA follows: TGTGCCAGCAGTTTTAAGGGGACTAGCGGGAGTGGAAGCACAGATACGCAGTATTTT.

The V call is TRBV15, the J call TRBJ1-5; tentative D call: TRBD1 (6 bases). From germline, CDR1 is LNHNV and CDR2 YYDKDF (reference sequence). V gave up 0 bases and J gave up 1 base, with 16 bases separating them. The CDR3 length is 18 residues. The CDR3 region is CATSRDLMDSPSNQPQHF. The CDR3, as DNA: TGTGCCACCAGCAGAGATCTCATGGACAGTCCCAGCAATCAGCCCCAGCATTTT.

The CDR3 DNA reads as TGTGCCAGCGCCCAGGGTGACTACGAGCAGTACTTC. Its protein is CASAQGDYEQYF. The rearrangement uses TRBV6-5 and TRBJ2-7; D perhaps matches TRBD1 (5 bases). Germline loops: CDR1 MNHEY, CDR2 SVGAGI. The V gene lost 8 bases and the J gene lost 3 bases, with 11 bases spanning the gap. CDR3 length: 12 residues.

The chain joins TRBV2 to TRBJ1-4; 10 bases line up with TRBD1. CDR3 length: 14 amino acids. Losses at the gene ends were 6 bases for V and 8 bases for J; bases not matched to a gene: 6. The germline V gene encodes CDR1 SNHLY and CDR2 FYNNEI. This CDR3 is CASSDRGRREKLFF. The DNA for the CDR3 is TGTGCCAGCAGCGACAGGGGGCGAAGGGAAAAACTGTTTTTT.

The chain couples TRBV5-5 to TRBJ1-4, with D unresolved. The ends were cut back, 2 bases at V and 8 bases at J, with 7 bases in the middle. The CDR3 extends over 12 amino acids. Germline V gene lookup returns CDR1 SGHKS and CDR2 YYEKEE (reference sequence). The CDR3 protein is CASSFGLEKLFF. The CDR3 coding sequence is TGTGCCAGCAGCTTTGGGCTGGAAAAACTGTTTTTT.